This entry lists 27 T cell receptor beta chains sequenced from one sample in a study of blood T cell repertoires in COVID-19 (dated by TCRdb to 2019 to 2021). Libraries were made using the immunoSEQ multiplex PCR assay. TCRdb retrieved this table from immuneACCESS and kept in-frame rearrangements only. Not all clones are present; in checked studies, unresolved V genes account for under half, and no reason is known for the remainder. This sample comprises about 440,000 clones, approximately 90% of them detected only once. The ten largest clones add up to under 2.5% of the sample. The sequencing input was PBMCs or T cells enriched from blood (not recorded which). The receptors were sampled from a woman aged 18-29 years with acute COVID-19.

The chain recombines TRBV5-6 with TRBJ1-2; TRBD1 matches 9 bases. Trimming removed 5 bases from V and 7 bases from J; junction bases left unmatched: 3. Germline loops: CDR1 SGHDT, CDR2 YYEEEE. This CDR3 is built from 12 residues. The CDR3 DNA follows: TGTGCCAGCAGTGGGACAGGGTCTGGCTACACCTTC. This codes for CASSGTGSGYTF.

V and J are TRBV6-5 and TRBJ1-2; 9 bases line up with TRBD1. Trimming took 6 bases from V and 1 from J; bases not matched to a gene: 3. The CDR3 loop spans 14 amino acids. Germline loops: CDR1 MNHEY, CDR2 SVGAGI. In DNA form, the CDR3 reads TGTGCCAGCAGCGGACAGGGGCGTAACTATGGCTACACCTTC. Translated, it gives CASSGQGRNYGYTF.

The J gene is TRBJ1-2, the V gene TRBV29-1, with 8 positions matching TRBD1. The V gene end was trimmed by 4 bases and the J gene end by 5 bases; junction bases not matched to a gene: 9. Germline CDR1 and CDR2: SQVTM and ANQGSEA. The CDR3 is made up of 14 amino acids. CDR3 DNA sequence: TGCAGCGTTGTTTCGACAGGGGCGGGATATGGCTACACCTTC. Encoded protein: CSVVSTGAGYGYTF.

V usage is TRBV19 and J usage is TRBJ2-3; 8 bases align to TRBD2. V was clipped by 6 bases and J by 4 bases; unmatched bases: 12. The CDR3 totals 16 residues. CDR1 and CDR2 from the germline V gene are LNHDA and SQIVND (reference sequence). Written as DNA, the CDR3 is TGTGCCAGTAGGAGCAGCGGGAGTTTTCCATCAGATACGCAGTATTTT. Translating gives CASRSSGSFPSDTQYF. The variable domain in full, with the rest retrieved from reference TRBV19 and TRBJ2-3, is DGGITQSPKYLFRKEGQNVTLSCEQNLNHDAMYWYRQDPGQGLRLIYYSQIVNDFQKGDIAEGYSVSREKKESFPLTVTSAQKNPTAFYLCASRSSGSFPSDTQYFGPGTRLTVL.

Note on this clone: Other DNA sequences in the sample encode the same CDR3. V gene TRBV2 combines with J gene TRBJ1-3; 8 nucleotides agree with TRBD1. V lost 5 bases and J lost 4; bases outside the gene matches: 7. The CDR3 contains 15 residues. The germline V gene has CDR1 SNHLY and CDR2 FYNNEI. The CDR3 DNA follows: TGTGCCAGCAGTTTGGACAGGGCCCCGGGAAACACCATATATTTT. Protein sequence: CASSLDRAPGNTIYF.

The genes are TRBV6-1 and TRBJ1-3; 7 nucleotides match TRBD1. Unmatched junction bases numbered 5, after V lost 2 bases and J lost 4 bases. The CDR3 spans 15 residues. The germline CDR1 and CDR2 sequences are MNHNS and SASEGT. The CDR3 protein is CASSETLTGGNTIYF. The DNA for the CDR3 is TGTGCCAGCAGTGAAACCCTGACAGGGGGAAACACCATATATTTT.

The chain has TRBV4-3 and TRBJ2-5; TRBD1 matches 10 bases. J gave up 3 bases and V 3 bases, and 4 bases lay outside the gene matches. Germline loops: CDR1 LGHNA, CDR2 YSLEER. This CDR3 has 15 amino acids. This CDR3 is CASSQGTGVKETQYF. The CDR3 region has the DNA TGCGCCAGCAGCCAGGGGACAGGGGTTAAAGAGACCCAGTACTTC.

V usage is TRBV7-2 and J usage is TRBJ1-5; TRBD1 aligns across 7 bases. Germline V gene lookup returns CDR1 SGHTA and CDR2 FQGNSA. CDR3 size: 15 residues. V lost 1 base and J lost 3; bases outside the gene matches: 3. As DNA, the CDR3 is TGTGCCAGCAGCTTAGGACAGGGAGACAATCAGCCCCAGCATTTT. It is translated as CASSLGQGDNQPQHF.

The chain couples TRBV19 to TRBJ1-2, with D perhaps TRBD1 (6 bases). The CDR3 consists of 14 residues. Deletions cut 9 bases from V and 2 bases from J, with 16 bases between. CDR1 and CDR2 from the germline V gene are LNHDA and SQIVND (reference sequence). CDR3 residues: CASSQAGTNYGYTF. CDR3 in DNA: TGTGCCAGCTCACAGGCAGGGACAAACTATGGCTACACCTTC.

The chain couples TRBV7-8 to TRBJ2-7; TRBD1 agrees at 7 bases. This CDR3 contains 14 residues. Trimming cost V 3 bases and J 4 bases; bases outside gene matches: 6. CDR1 is SGHVS, CDR2 FQNEAQ, per germline. CDR3 protein: CASSLRQGLYEQYF. Here the CDR3 DNA reads TGTGCCAGCAGCTTGAGACAGGGCCTTTACGAGCAGTACTTC.

J is TRBJ2-5 and V is TRBV5-5, with 8 bases fitting TRBD2. CDR3 length equals 16 residues. CDR1 and CDR2 (germline): SGHKS, YYEKEE (reference sequence). With V trimmed by 2 bases and J by 0 bases, 6 bases remained unmatched. CDR3 coding DNA: TGTGCCAGCAGCTTCTCAGGGCGGGAGGACCAAGAGACCCAGTACTTC. Protein: CASSFSGREDQETQYF.

This clone was seen a handful of times. The rearrangement joins TRBV6-5 to TRBJ1-1, with 8 bases lining up with TRBD1. The CDR3 runs to 14 residues. The junction had 4 bases not matched to a gene; V was cut back by 1 base and J by 6 bases. The germline V gene encodes CDR1 MNHEY and CDR2 SVGAGI. CDR3 in DNA: TGTGCCAGCAGTTACTTCGACAGGGGCCCTGAAGCTTTCTTT. Amino acids: CASSYFDRGPEAFF.

The V and J genes are TRBV5-5 and TRBJ2-7; 8 bases agree with TRBD1. Trimming cost V 3 bases and J 0 bases; bases outside gene matches: 11. CDR3 size: 17 residues. CDR1 SGHKS and CDR2 YYEKEE come from the germline V gene (reference sequence). In nucleotides, the CDR3 is TGTGCCAGCAGCTGGGACAGGAATATAGCTCTCTCCTACGAGCAGTACTTC. This sequence encodes CASSWDRNIALSYEQYF.

The V and J genes are TRBV4-1 and TRBJ1-6, with unresolved D. Trimming left V 1 base short and J 7 bases short, with 8 bases between. From germline, CDR1 is MGHRA and CDR2 YSYEKL. This CDR3 has 14 residues. DNA of the CDR3: TGCGCCAGCAGCCAAGTAACACCAAATTCACCCCTCCACTTT. Translation gives CASSQVTPNSPLHF.

This chain links TRBV28 with TRBJ2-7; TRBD1 matches 9 bases. The CDR3 contains 14 residues. V lost 7 bases and J lost 4; bases outside the gene matches: 8. Germline V gene lookup returns CDR1 MDHEN and CDR2 SYDVKM. CDR3 region: CASKGATGGYEQYF. The CDR3 nucleotides are TGTGCCAGCAAGGGAGCGACAGGGGGATACGAGCAGTACTTC.

The chain joins TRBV7-3 to TRBJ1-1; D remains unclear. Germline V CDR1 and CDR2: SGHTA, FQGTGA. The CDR3 length is 12 residues. Trimming stripped 4 bases from V and 9 bases from J, with 12 bases between. CDR3 in DNA: TGTGCCAGCAGCTCCCCGGGAACTAAAGCTTTCTTT. Its protein product is CASSSPGTKAFF.

The chain joins TRBV27 to TRBJ2-3, with D possibly TRBD2 on 5 matching bases. The V gene lost 4 bases and the J gene lost 3 bases, with 14 bases spanning the gap. Germline-derived CDR1 and CDR2 are MNHEY and SMNVEV (reference sequence). This CDR3 is built from 15 residues. The CDR3 here is CASSWRGQRTDTQYF. In DNA form, the CDR3 reads TGTGCCAGCAGTTGGAGAGGGCAGAGGACAGATACGCAGTATTTT.

The CDR3 DNA is TGTGCCAGCAGCCTGGGCCCCTTCACAGATACGCAGTATTTT. It is translated as CASSLGPFTDTQYF. This sequence joins TRBV7-2 and TRBJ2-3; D call uncertain. Germline values: CDR1 SGHTA, CDR2 FQGNSA. Trimming took off 5 bases at V and 2 bases at J, with 11 bases between the two ends. CDR3 length equals 14 residues.

The rearrangement joins TRBV28 to TRBJ1-2; D uncertain. The CDR3 has 12 amino acids. With 5 bases removed from V and 7 bases from J, the gap between germline ends came to 11 bases. Per the germline V gene, CDR1 is MDHEN and CDR2 is SYDVKM. CDR3 nucleotides: TGTGCCAGCAGTCTAGGTGGAGGTGGCTACACCTTC. Translated: CASSLGGGGYTF.

This sequence joins TRBV4-3 and TRBJ2-1; 10 bases align to TRBD1. The ends lost 2 bases at V and 6 bases at J; junction bases unmatched: 13. Germline assignment: CDR1 LGHNA and CDR2 YSLEER. The CDR3 runs to 18 residues. In nucleotides, the CDR3 is TGCGCCAGCAGCCAAAAAACAACCGGGACAGGGGTGGGCAATGAGCAGTTCTTC. It is translated as CASSQKTTGTGVGNEQFF.

This chain joins TRBV5-4 and TRBJ2-1; D is ambiguous. Germline lookup yields CDR1 SGHNT and CDR2 YYREEE (reference sequence). The CDR3 length is 14 residues. The V and J ends lost 3 bases and 8 bases respectively, with 15 bases between them. The CDR3 DNA sequence: TGTGCCAGCAGCTCGTCTGACTCGTACCATGAGCAGTTCTTC. The encoded protein is CASSSSDSYHEQFF.

The V call is TRBV6-1, the J call TRBJ1-5; maybe TRBD1 (5 bases). This CDR3 spans 16 amino acids. Germline CDR1 reads MNHNS; CDR2 reads SASEGT. Trimming stripped 1 base from V and 1 base from J, with 11 bases between. CDR3 sequence reads: CASSEGGLTSNQPQHF. CDR3 nucleotides: TGTGCCAGCAGTGAAGGGGGCTTGACGAGCAATCAGCCCCAGCATTTT.

V usage is TRBV7-2 and J usage is TRBJ2-1; 7 bases map to TRBD2. The V gene end was trimmed by 2 bases and the J gene end by 8 bases; junction bases not matched to a gene: 9. This CDR3 contains 15 residues. Germline assignment: CDR1 SGHTA and CDR2 FQGNSA. As DNA, the CDR3 is TGTGCCAGCAGCTTATTTCGGCGGGAGTGGGATGAGCAGTTCTTC. The encoded protein is CASSLFRREWDEQFF.

The chain uses TRBV2 and TRBJ2-1, with D possibly TRBD1 on 6 matching bases. V was trimmed by 7 bases and J by 1 base, leaving 8 bases between them. The CDR3 spans 13 residues. Germline V gene sequence: CDR1 SNHLY, CDR2 FYNNEI. This CDR3 reads CASTTGSYNEQFF. Written as DNA, the CDR3 is TGTGCCAGCACCACAGGGTCCTACAATGAGCAGTTCTTC.

In its sample, this clone was seen once. One end of the junction varies from germline; a read error may be responsible. The CDR3 sequence: CASSSPFRGAGDF. The CDR3 region has the DNA TGTGCCAGCAGTTCCCCTTTCCGGGGGGCCGGGGATTTT. The chain employs TRBV12-3 or TRBV12-4 and TRBJ2-3, with D possibly matching TRBD2 (7 bases). The CDR3 totals 13 residues.

V is TRBV4-3 and J is TRBJ1-1, with D possibly being TRBD1 (5 bases). V lost 0 bases, J lost 4 bases, and 9 bases lay in between. The CDR3 contains 14 residues. CDR1 and CDR2 (germline): LGHNA, YSLEER. The CDR3 DNA reads TGCGCCAGCAGCCAAGAAACAGGTAGCACTGAAGCTTTCTTT. As protein: CASSQETGSTEAFF.

This clone was found many times. This chain joins TRBV25-1 and TRBJ1-2; 9 nucleotides align to TRBD1. The J segment lost 8 bases and the V segment lost 4 bases, leaving 2 bases of the junction unmatched. Germline V lookup: CDR1 MGHDK, CDR2 SYGVNS. The CDR3 loop spans 12 amino acids. CDR3 sequence: CASSGTGVGYTF. CDR3 DNA: TGTGCCAGCAGTGGGACAGGGGTGGGCTACACCTTC.